The rows below give T cell receptor beta chains drawn from one sample of a study of radiation and T cells in renal cell carcinoma. The protocol was immunoSEQ multiplex PCR, while the TCRdb copy is restricted to in-frame clones and leaves out a portion. The table lists around 160,000 clones, about 85% of them singletons. The sequenced sample was blood, obtained from a patient whose treatment included radiotherapy and nephrectomy. These receptors were obtained from a woman in her 70s with renal cell carcinoma. Both conserved end residues are part of each CDR3. The D gene is left open where the match is weak.

D gene | V gene | CDR3 protein
TRBD2 | TRBV6-5 | CASRFLAGGRNEQFF
NA | TRBV7-2 | CASSLVPNTLNTEAFF
NA | TRBV5-4 | CASSLVGGRKDTQYF
TRBD1 | TRBV7-9 | CASSNTDRGHTEAFF
TRBD1 | TRBV9 | CASSSSAGGFNTGELFF
TRBD2 | TRBV5-1 | CASSAILSGGIYNEQFF
TRBD2 | TRBV7-8 | CASSRRASGLYNEQFF
NA | TRBV5-8 | CASSFGRQPGTQYF
NA | TRBV9 | CASSVEGGSGYGYTF
NA | TRBV30 | CAWSVKGRETQYF
NA | TRBV7-2 | CASSQGPLYGYTF
NA | TRBV2 | CASSESGGNYGYTF
TRBD2 | TRBV7-2 | CASSPPGLAGGEQYF
NA | TRBV5-1 | CASSLRTGGSYEQYF
NA | TRBV4-2 | CASSPTDSERSNQPQHF
NA | TRBV28 | CASSLPLKGYTF
TRBD1 | TRBV10-3 | CATGQGGTEAFF
TRBD1 | TRBV7-7 | CASSSGTGLYNEQFF
TRBD2 | TRBV4-2 | CASSPNRGERGYNEQFF
TRBD2 | TRBV19 | CASSISSGVSYEQYF
NA | TRBV28 | CASSSETALRGYTF
NA | TRBV18 | CASSPGQFYEQYF
NA | TRBV5-1 | CASSPGGSSNTEAFF
TRBD2 | TRBV4-3 | CASSQSLRGGPTQTQYF
NA | TRBV14 | CASSHRISRGEKLFF
NA | TRBV10-3 | CAISAGRLAKNIQYF
TRBD1 | TRBV7-9 | CASSWLPQGAPNYGYTF
TRBD1 | TRBV7-3 | CASSLRTGIAFF
TRBD1 | TRBV5-1 | CASSPRTGRVADTQYF
NA | TRBV7-2 | CASSLVQLPTGELFF
TRBD1 | TRBV11-3 | CASSFLGQGNTEAFF
NA | TRBV2 | CASSVVRGQPQHF
TRBD1 | TRBV10-3 | CATSPRDSKYYEQYF
TRBD1 | TRBV27 | CASSNPTGGNTEAFF
NA | TRBV5-6 | CASSWTAINEKLFF
NA | TRBV5-1 | CASSLEAGMNTEAFF
TRBD2 | TRBV2 | CASSERTSVNEQFF
TRBD1 | TRBV9 | CASSVQGAAYGYTF
NA | TRBV29-1 | CSVGGQDGYTF
NA | TRBV28 | CASSSGQMMGSPLHF
NA | TRBV7-2 | CASSLTTVLYNSPLHF
TRBD1 | TRBV29-1 | CSAVSTGSGNTIYF
TRBD2 | TRBV7-2 | CASSLPLLAGGSNEQFF
TRBD2 | TRBV28 | CASSSGGTGELFF
NA | TRBV19 | CASSIGGQPQHF
NA | TRBV5-1 | CASSLEGRAFTEAFF
NA | TRBV5-1 | CAIHGVYTEAFF
NA | TRBV7-2 | CASSRSTDLGEKLFF
NA | TRBV30 | CAYGQPNTEAFF
TRBD1 | TRBV13 | CASSIRGQGRNSPLHF
NA | TRBV11-3 | CASSLDPSYNEQFF
TRBD1 | TRBV10-1 | CARRGRGQGTHSTDTQYF
TRBD1 | TRBV9 | CASSAGDRAYEQYF